This section outlines one TCR beta chain sequence together with its context. The identical CDR3 is also encoded by other nucleotide sequences in the sample. CDR1 and CDR2 (germline): SGHRS, YFSETQ. J lost 0 bases, V lost 0 bases, and 4 bases had no gene match. The CDR3 loop spans 16 amino acids. Treatment described: around 19 received Ad26.COV2.S at low or high dose, single or two shots; about 5 received placebo; per-sample allocation not given. Samples came from day 63 after the first vaccine or placebo injection. The source of the sample is a study of Ad26.COV2.S vaccination and SARS-CoV-2 variants. Study context: Ad26.COV2.S, an intramuscular injection, was given once or twice 56 days apart.

The data were produced by immunoSEQ multiplex PCR, yet TCRdb's version contains in-frame clones alone and is incomplete. The table records under 500,000 clones, around 92% of them present only once. The rearrangement joins TRBV5-1 to TRBJ2-3; 7 positions match TRBD2. This clonotype originated in a person aged 18-60 years who received the Ad26.COV2.S COVID-19 vaccine or a placebo. Sample: peripheral blood, taken in a trial of Ad26.COV2.S vaccine versus placebo. The CDR3 loop is CASSLVGGLSTDTQYF. DNA for the CDR3: TGCGCCAGCAGCTTGGTCGGGGGGTTGAGCACAGATACGCAGTATTTT.